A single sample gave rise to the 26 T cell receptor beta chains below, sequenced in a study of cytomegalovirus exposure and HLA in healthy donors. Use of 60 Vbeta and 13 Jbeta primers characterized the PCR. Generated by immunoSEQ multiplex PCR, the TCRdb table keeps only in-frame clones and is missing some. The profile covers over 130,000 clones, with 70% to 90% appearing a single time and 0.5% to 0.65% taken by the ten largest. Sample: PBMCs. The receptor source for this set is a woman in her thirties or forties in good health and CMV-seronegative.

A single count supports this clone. Here the CDR3 DNA reads TGTGCCTGGATTGTGGCGGGAGGTAGCGAGCAGTACTTC. Translating gives CAWIVAGGSEQYF. The V call is TRBV30, the J call TRBJ2-7, with 8 bases identical to TRBD2. The length of the CDR3 is 13 residues. The V gene end was trimmed by 4 bases and the J gene end by 6 bases; junction bases not matched to a gene: 8. Per germline, CDR1 GTSNPN and CDR2 SVGIG (reference sequence).

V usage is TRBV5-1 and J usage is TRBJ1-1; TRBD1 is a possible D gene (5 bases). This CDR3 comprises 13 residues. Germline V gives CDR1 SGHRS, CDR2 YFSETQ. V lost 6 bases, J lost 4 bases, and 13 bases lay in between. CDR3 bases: TGCGCCAGCATGCTCTTGGGGGGCACTGAAGCTTTCTTT. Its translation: CASMLLGGTEAFF. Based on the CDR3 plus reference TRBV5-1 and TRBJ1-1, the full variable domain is KAGVTQTPRYLIKTRGQQVTLSCSPISGHRSVSWYQQTPGQGLQFLFEYFSETQRNKGNFPGRFSGRQFSNSRSEMNVSTLELGDSALYLCASMLLGGTEAFFGQGTRLTVV.

CDR3 protein: CASSTQGAGNEKLFF. CDR3 DNA sequence: TGTGCCAGCAGTACTCAGGGGGCCGGTAATGAAAAACTGTTTTTT. V gene TRBV28 combines with J gene TRBJ1-4, with 8 bases aligning to TRBD1. The CDR3 runs 15 residues. CDR1 is MDHEN and CDR2 is SYDVKM in the germline V gene. Trimming removed 5 bases from V and 4 bases from J; junction bases left unmatched: 6.

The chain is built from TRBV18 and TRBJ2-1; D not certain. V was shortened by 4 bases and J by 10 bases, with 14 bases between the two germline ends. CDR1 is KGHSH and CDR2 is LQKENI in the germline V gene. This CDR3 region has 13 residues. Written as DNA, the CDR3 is TGTGCCAGCTCACGAGGATCTCCAATCGAGCAGTTCTTC. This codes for CASSRGSPIEQFF.

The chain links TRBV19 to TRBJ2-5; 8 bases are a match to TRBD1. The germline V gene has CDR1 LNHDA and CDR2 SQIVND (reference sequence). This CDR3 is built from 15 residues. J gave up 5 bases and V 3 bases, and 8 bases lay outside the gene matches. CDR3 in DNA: TGTGCCAGTAGTATCCTAACAGGGGGTTGGGAGACCCAGTACTTC. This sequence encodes CASSILTGGWETQYF.

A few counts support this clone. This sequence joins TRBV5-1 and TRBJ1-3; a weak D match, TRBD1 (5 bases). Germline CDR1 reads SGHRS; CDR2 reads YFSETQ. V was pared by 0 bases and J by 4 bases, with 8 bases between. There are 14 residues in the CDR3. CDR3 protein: CASSLAGRGNTIYF. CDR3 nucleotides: TGCGCCAGCAGCTTGGCAGGGAGGGGAAACACCATATATTTT.

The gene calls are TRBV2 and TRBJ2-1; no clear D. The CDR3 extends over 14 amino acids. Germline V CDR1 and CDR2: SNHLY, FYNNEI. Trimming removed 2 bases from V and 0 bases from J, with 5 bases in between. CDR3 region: CASSEMASYNEQFF. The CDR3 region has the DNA TGTGCCAGCAGTGAAATGGCCTCCTACAATGAGCAGTTCTTC.

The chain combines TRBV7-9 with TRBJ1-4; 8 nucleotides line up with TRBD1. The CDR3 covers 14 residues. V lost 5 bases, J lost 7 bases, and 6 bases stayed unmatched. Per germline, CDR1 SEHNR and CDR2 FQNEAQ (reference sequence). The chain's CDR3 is CASSPDRGGEKLFF. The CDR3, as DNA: TGTGCCAGCAGCCCCGACAGGGGTGGTGAAAAACTGTTTTTT.

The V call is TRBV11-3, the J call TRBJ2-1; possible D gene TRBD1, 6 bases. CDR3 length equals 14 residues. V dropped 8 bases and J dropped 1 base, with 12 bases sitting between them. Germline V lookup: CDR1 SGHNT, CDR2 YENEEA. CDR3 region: CASGPGHSYNEQFF. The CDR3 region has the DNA TGTGCCAGCGGACCGGGACATTCCTACAATGAGCAGTTCTTC.

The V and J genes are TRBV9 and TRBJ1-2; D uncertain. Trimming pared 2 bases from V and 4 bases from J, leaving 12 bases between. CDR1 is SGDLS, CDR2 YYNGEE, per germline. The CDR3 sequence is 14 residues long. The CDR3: CASSVGLPAYGYTF. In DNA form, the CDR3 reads TGTGCCAGCAGCGTGGGCCTTCCCGCCTATGGCTACACCTTC. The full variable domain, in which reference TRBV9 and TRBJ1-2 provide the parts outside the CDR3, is DSGVTQTPKHLITATGQRVTLRCSPRSGDLSVYWYQQSLDQGLQFLIQYYNGEERAKGNILERFSAQQFPDLHSELNLSSLELGDSALYFCASSVGLPAYGYTFGSGTRLTVV.

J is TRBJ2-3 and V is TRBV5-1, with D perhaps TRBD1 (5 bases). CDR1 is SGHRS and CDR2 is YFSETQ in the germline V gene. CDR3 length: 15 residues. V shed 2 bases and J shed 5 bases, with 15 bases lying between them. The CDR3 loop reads CASSFQSTGVDTQYF. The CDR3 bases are TGCGCCAGCAGCTTCCAGTCAACAGGCGTAGATACGCAGTATTTT. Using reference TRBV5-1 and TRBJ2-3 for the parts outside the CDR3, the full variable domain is KAGVTQTPRYLIKTRGQQVTLSCSPISGHRSVSWYQQTPGQGLQFLFEYFSETQRNKGNFPGRFSGRQFSNSRSEMNVSTLELGDSALYLCASSFQSTGVDTQYFGPGTRLTVL.

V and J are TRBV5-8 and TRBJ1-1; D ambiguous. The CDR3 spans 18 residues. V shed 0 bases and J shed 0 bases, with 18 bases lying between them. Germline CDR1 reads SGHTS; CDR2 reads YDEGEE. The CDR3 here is CASSLGRNRKVMNTEAFF. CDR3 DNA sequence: TGTGCCAGCAGCTTGGGCAGGAACAGAAAAGTCATGAACACTGAAGCTTTCTTT. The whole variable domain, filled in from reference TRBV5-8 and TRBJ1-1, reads EAGVTQSPTHLIKTRGQQATLRCSPISGHTSVYWYQQALGLGLQFLLWYDEGEERNRGNFPPRFSGRQFPNYSSELNVNALELEDSALYLCASSLGRNRKVMNTEAFFGQGTRLTVV.

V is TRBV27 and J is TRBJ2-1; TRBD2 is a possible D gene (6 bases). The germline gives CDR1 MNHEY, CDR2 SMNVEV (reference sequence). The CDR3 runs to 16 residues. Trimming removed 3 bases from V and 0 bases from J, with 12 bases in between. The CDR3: CASSFGTTSSYNEQFF. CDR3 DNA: TGTGCCAGCAGTTTCGGGACGACTAGCTCCTACAATGAGCAGTTCTTC.

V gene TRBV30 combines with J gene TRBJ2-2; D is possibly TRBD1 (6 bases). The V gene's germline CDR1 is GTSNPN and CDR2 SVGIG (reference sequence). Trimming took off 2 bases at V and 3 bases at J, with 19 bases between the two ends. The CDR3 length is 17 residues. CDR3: CAWSFTGPDSYTGELFF. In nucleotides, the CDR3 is TGTGCCTGGAGTTTCACAGGCCCGGACAGTTACACCGGGGAGCTGTTTTTT.

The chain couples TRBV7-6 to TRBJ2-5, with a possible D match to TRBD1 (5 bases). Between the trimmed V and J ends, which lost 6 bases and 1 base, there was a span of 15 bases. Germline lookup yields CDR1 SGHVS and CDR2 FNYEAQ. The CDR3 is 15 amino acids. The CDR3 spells CASRNAATVQETQYF. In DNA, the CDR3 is TGTGCCAGCAGAAACGCAGCGACAGTCCAAGAGACCCAGTACTTC.

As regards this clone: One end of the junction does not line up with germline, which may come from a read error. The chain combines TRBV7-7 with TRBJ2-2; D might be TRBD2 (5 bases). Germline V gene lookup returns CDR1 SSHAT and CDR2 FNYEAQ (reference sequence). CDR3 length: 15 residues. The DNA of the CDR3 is TGTGCTAGCAGCGTAAGGGAGTCCCTCGTAGGGGAGCTGTTTTTT. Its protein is CASSVRESLVGELFF.

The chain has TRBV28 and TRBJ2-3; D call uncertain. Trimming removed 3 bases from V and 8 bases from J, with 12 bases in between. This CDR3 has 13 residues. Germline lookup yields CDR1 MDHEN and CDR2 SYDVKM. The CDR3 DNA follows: TGTGCCAGCAGTTTTGGTCAGTTTCCTACGCAGTATTTT. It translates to CASSFGQFPTQYF.

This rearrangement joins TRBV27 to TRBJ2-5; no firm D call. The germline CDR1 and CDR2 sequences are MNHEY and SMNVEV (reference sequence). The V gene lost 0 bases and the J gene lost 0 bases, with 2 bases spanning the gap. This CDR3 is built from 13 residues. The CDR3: CASSLSYQETQYF. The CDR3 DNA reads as TGTGCCAGCAGTTTATCCTACCAAGAGACCCAGTACTTC.

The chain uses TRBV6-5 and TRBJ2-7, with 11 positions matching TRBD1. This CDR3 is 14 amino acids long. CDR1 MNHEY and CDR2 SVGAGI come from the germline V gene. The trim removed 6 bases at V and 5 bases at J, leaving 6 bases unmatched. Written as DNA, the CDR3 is TGTGCCAGCAGAGTGGGGACAGGGGGTAACGAGCAGTACTTC. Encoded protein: CASRVGTGGNEQYF.

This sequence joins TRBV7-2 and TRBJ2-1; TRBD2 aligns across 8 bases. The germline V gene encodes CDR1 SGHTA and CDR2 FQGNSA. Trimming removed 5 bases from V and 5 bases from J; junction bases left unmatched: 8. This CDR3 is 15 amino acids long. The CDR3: CASSLRVSGNNEQFF. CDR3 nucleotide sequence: TGTGCCAGCAGCCTCAGGGTTAGCGGGAACAATGAGCAGTTCTTC.

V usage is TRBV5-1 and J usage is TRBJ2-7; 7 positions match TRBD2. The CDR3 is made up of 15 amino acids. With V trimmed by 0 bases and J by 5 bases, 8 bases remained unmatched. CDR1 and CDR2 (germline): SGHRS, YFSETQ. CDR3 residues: CASSLEGQGGNEQYF. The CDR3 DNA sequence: TGCGCCAGCAGCTTGGAGGGTCAGGGAGGGAACGAGCAGTACTTC. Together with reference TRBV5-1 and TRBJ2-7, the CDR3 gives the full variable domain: KAGVTQTPRYLIKTRGQQVTLSCSPISGHRSVSWYQQTPGQGLQFLFEYFSETQRNKGNFPGRFSGRQFSNSRSEMNVSTLELGDSALYLCASSLEGQGGNEQYFGPGTRLTVT.

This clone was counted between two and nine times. The CDR3 protein is CASRRGVDEQFF. CDR3 in DNA: TGCGCCAGCCGCAGGGGGGTCGATGAGCAGTTCTTC. The V call is TRBV10-1, the J call TRBJ2-1; D perhaps matches TRBD1 (7 bases). Germline CDR1 WNHNN, CDR2 SYGVQD (reference sequence). V dropped 8 bases and J dropped 8 bases, with 13 bases sitting between them. This CDR3 comprises 12 residues.

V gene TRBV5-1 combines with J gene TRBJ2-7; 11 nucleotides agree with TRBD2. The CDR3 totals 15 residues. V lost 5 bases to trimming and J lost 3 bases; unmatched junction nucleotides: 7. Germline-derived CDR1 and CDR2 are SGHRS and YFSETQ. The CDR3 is CASRSTSGSIYEQYF. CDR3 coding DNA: TGCGCCAGCAGAAGTACTAGCGGGAGTATCTACGAGCAGTACTTC. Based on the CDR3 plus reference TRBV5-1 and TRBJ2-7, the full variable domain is KAGVTQTPRYLIKTRGQQVTLSCSPISGHRSVSWYQQTPGQGLQFLFEYFSETQRNKGNFPGRFSGRQFSNSRSEMNVSTLELGDSALYLCASRSTSGSIYEQYFGPGTRLTVT.

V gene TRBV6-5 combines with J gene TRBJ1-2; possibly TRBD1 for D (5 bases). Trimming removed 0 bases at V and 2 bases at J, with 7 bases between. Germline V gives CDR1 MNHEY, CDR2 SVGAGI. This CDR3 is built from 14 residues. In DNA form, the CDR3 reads TGTGCCAGCAGTTACTCTGGGGGGAACTATGGCTACACCTTC. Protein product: CASSYSGGNYGYTF.

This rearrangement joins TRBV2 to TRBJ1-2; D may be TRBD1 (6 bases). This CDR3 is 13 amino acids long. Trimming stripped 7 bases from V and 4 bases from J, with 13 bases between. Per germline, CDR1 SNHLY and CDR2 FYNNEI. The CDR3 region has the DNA TGTGCCAGCAAACAGGGATTTTTCTATGGCTACACCTTC. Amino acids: CASKQGFFYGYTF.

The CDR3 nucleotides are TGTGCCAGCAGTGAATTACAGGGGGATACCGGGGAGCTGTTTTTT. This translates into CASSELQGDTGELFF. The gene calls are TRBV25-1 and TRBJ2-2, with 8 bases that match TRBD1. This CDR3 is built from 15 residues. V lost 1 base to trimming and J lost 5 bases; unmatched junction nucleotides: 3. CDR1 is MGHDK, CDR2 SYGVNS, per germline.